The TCR beta chain described here comes from a study of T cell changes during pregnancy in multiple sclerosis. V shed 3 bases and J shed 7 bases, with 10 bases lying between them. The CDR3 covers 13 residues. Per the germline V gene, CDR1 is LGHNA and CDR2 is YSLEER. Clones were read by immunoSEQ multiplex PCR, and TCRdb kept only the in-frame ones, dropping some. Of roughly 89,000 clones listed, around 93% are singletons. The chain joins TRBV4-3 to TRBJ2-4; D is unresolved. Sample: peripheral blood, taken in the third trimester of pregnancy. This sequence was found in a female donor with multiple sclerosis, enrolled in a pregnancy study. The CDR3 nucleotides are TGCGCCAGCAGCCATTCGCCTAGTAACATTCAGTACTTC. Encoded protein: CASSHSPSNIQYF.